This section outlines one TCR beta chain sequence together with its context. The data derive from a study of control samples from healthy donors and cancer patients. The data were produced by immunoSEQ multiplex PCR, yet TCRdb's version contains in-frame clones alone and is incomplete. The data show about 180,000 clones, with 90% seen just once and roughly 1.3% held by the top ten. Germline CDR1 is GTSNPN and CDR2 is SVGIG (reference sequence). This CDR3 region has 14 residues. V lost 0 bases and J 9 bases, leaving 15 bases between the germline ends. V gene TRBV30 combines with J gene TRBJ1-5; no clear D. This TCR came from a woman aged 45 to 65 in good health. Sequencing was done on a sample of blood. The DNA of the CDR3 is TGTGCCTGGAGTGTGGGAACCCTTAATGGGCCCCAGCATTTT. Translating gives CAWSVGTLNGPQHF.